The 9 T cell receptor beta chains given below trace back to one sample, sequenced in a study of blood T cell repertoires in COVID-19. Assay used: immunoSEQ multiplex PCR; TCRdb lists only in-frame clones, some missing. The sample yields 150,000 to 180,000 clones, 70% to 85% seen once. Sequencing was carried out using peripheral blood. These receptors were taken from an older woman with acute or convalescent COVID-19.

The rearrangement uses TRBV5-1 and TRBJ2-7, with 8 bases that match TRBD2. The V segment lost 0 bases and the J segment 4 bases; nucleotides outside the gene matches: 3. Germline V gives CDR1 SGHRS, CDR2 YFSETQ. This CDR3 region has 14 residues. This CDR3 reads CASSLVSGAYEQYF. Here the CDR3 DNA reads TGCGCCAGCAGCTTGGTTAGCGGGGCTTACGAGCAGTACTTC.

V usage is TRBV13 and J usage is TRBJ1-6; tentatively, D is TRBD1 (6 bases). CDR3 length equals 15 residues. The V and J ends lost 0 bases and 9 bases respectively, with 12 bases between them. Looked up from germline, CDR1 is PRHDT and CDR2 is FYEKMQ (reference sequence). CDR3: CASSLGRTEISPLHF. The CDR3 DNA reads TGTGCCAGCAGCTTAGGCAGGACAGAGATTTCACCCCTCCACTTT.

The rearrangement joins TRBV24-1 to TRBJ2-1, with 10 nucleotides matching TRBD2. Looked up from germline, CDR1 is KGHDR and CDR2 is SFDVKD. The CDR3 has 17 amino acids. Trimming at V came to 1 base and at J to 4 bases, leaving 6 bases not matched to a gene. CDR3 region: CATSDLRTSGVYNEQFF. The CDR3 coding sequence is TGTGCCACCAGTGATTTAAGGACTAGCGGAGTGTACAATGAGCAGTTCTTC.

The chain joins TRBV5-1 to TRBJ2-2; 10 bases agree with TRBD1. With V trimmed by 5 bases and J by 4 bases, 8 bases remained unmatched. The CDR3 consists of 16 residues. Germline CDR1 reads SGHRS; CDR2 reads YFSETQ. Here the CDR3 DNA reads TGCGCCAGCAGACAGACAGGGGGCGCGGGCACCGGGGAGCTGTTTTTT. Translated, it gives CASRQTGGAGTGELFF.

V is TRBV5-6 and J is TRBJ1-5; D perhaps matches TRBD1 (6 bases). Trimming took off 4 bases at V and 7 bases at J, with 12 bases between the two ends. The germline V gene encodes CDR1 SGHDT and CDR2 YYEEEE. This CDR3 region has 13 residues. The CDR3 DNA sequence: TGTGCCAGCAGCGCCGGTCAGGGGCAGCCCCAGCATTTT. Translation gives CASSAGQGQPQHF.

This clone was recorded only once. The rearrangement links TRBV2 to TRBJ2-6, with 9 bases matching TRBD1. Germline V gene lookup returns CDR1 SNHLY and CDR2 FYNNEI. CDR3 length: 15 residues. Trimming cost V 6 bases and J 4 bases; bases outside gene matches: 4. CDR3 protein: CASRGQGPGANVLTF. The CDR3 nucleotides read TGTGCCAGCAGAGGACAGGGGCCGGGGGCCAACGTCCTGACTTTC.

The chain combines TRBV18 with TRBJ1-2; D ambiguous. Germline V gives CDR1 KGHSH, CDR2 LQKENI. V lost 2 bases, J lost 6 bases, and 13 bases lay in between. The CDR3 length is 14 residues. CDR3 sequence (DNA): TGTGCCAGCTCACCAAGTACCGGGTCGAATGGCTACACCTTC. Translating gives CASSPSTGSNGYTF.

CDR3 DNA sequence: TGCGCCAGCACCGAGGGGGCTGGAGCCAAAAACATTCAGTACTTC. Encoded protein: CASTEGAGAKNIQYF. This chain joins TRBV5-1 and TRBJ2-4; 7 bases match TRBD1. CDR3 length equals 15 residues. Trimming at V came to 6 bases and at J to 0 bases, leaving 6 bases not matched to a gene. Germline CDR1 reads SGHRS; CDR2 reads YFSETQ. Drawing the rest from reference TRBV5-1 and TRBJ2-4, the complete variable domain is KAGVTQTPRYLIKTRGQQVTLSCSPISGHRSVSWYQQTPGQGLQFLFEYFSETQRNKGNFPGRFSGRQFSNSRSEMNVSTLELGDSALYLCASTEGAGAKNIQYFGAGTRLSVL.

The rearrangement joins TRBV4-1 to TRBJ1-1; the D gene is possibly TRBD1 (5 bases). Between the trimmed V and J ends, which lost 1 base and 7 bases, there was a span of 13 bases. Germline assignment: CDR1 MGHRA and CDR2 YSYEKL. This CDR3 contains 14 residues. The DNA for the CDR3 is TGCGCCAGCAGCCAAGGAAAACAGGTTAGTGAAGCTTTCTTT. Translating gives CASSQGKQVSEAFF.